The TCR beta chain under discussion was sequenced for a study of T-cell reconstitution after alpha-beta-depleted transplantation in children. General observations from the study: Diversity and T-cell counts at one year after transplant derived mostly from new T cells.

The CDR3 loop spans 17 amino acids. Trimming cost V 7 bases and J 1 base; bases outside gene matches: 15. The TCRbeta library was prepared with unique molecular identifiers. TCRdb passed the PCR reads through MiXCR, listing each CDR3 protein once. The repertoire holds 500,000 to 750,000 distinct CDR3 sequences, with about a quarter as singletons. Note on this clonotype: Its antigen is unknown.

The starting material was PBMCs, obtained before TCRalphabeta/CD19-depleted stem cell transplant. The receptor was isolated from a boy under two years old with Wiskott-Aldrich syndrome, due to receive a stem cell transplant. J is TRBJ2-5 and V is TRBV12-3 or TRBV12-4; TRBD1 agrees at 7 bases. In DNA form, the CDR3 reads TGTGCCAGCACCTTAGCAACCCTAGGGGGCGGCCAAGAGACCCAGTACTTC. This codes for CASTLATLGGGQETQYF.